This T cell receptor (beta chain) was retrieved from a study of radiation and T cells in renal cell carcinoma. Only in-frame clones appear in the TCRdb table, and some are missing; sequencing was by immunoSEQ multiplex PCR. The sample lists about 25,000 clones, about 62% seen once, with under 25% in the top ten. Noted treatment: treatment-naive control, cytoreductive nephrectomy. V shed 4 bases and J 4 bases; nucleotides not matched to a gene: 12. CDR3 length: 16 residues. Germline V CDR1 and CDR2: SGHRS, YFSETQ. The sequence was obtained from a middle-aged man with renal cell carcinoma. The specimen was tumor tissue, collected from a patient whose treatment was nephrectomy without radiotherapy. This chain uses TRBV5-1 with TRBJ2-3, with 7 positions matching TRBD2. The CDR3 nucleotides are TGCGCCAGCAGCCCGGCGGGCGGGAGAGGACCAGATACGCAGTATTTT. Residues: CASSPAGGRGPDTQYF.